The entry below describes one T cell receptor (beta chain). The CDR3 is made up of 14 amino acids. V shed 8 bases and J shed 5 bases, with 16 bases lying between them. Germline V lookup: CDR1 MDHEN, CDR2 SYDVKM. Original processing notes: Researchers report that nucleated cell counts were estimated from reference gene primer amplification. Sequenced by immunoSEQ multiplex PCR; TCRdb stores in-frame clones only, minus some. V, J and clone size derive from that table, while D and trimming were established from the DNA sequence. The repertoire holds a few hundred thousand clones, about 86% seen once, with about 10% in the top ten. The data were obtained in a study of blood T cell repertoires in COVID-19. Participants came from around 25 US areas, aged about 18 to 95 years. Recovered Cohort 3 donors showed two negative PCRs, clearance, or symptom resolution.

Sequencing was performed on PBMCs or T cells enriched from blood (not recorded which). This sequence was found in a woman between 45 and 60 years old who had recovered from COVID-19. The V and J genes are TRBV28 and TRBJ2-1, with a possible D match to TRBD2 (6 bases). CDR3: CASHVAGSHNEQFF. The CDR3 nucleotides read TGTGCCAGCCACGTGGCGGGGAGCCACAATGAGCAGTTCTTC.